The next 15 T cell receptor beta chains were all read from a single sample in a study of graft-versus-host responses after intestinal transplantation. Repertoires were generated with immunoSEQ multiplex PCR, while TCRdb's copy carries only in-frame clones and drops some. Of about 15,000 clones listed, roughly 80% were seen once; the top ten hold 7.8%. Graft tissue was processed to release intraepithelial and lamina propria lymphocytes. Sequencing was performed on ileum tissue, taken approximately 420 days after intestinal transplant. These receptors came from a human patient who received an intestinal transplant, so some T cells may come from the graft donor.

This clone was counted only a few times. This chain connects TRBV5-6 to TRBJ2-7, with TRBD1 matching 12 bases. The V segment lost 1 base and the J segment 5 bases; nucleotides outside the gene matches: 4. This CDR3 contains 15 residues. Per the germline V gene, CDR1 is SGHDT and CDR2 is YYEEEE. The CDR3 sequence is CASSLWGQGANEQYF. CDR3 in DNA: TGTGCCAGCAGCTTGTGGGGACAGGGGGCTAACGAGCAGTACTTC.

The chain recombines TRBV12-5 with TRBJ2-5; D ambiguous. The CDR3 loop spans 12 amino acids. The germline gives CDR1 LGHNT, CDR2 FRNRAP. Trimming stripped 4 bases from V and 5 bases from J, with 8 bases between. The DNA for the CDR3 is TGTGCTAGTGGTTCTGGATTCGAGACCCAGTACTTC. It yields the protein CASGSGFETQYF.

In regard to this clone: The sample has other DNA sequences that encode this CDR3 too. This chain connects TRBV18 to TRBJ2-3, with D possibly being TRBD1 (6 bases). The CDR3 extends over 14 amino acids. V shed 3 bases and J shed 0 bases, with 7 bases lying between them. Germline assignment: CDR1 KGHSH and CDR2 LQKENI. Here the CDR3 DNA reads TGTGCCAGCTCACCGGGACAAAGCACAGATACGCAGTATTTT. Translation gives CASSPGQSTDTQYF.

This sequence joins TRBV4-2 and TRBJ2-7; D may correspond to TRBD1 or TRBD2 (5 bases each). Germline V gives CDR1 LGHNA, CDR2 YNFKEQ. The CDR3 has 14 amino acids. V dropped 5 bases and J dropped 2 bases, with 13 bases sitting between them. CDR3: CASSSRDGTYEQYF. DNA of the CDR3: TGTGCCAGCAGCTCCCGGGACGGAACCTACGAGCAGTACTTC.

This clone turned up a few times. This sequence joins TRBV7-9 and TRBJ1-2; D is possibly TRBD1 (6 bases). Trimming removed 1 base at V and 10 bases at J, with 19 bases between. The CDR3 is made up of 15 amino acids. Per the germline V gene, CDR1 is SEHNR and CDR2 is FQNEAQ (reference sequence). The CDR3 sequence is CASSLVGGAQRDYTF. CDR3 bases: TGTGCCAGCAGCTTAGTGGGGGGCGCGCAAAGAGACTACACCTTC.

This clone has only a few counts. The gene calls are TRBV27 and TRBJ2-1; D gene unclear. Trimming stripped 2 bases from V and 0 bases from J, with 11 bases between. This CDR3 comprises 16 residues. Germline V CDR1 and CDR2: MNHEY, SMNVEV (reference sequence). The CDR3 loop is CASSLKGRYSYNEQFF. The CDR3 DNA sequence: TGTGCCAGCAGTTTAAAAGGGCGGTACTCCTACAATGAGCAGTTCTTC.

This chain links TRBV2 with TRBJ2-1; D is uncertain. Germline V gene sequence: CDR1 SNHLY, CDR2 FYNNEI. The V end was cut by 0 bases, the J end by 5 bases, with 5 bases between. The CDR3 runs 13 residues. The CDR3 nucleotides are TGTGCCAGCAGTGAAGCGGGGAACAATGAGCAGTTCTTC. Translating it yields CASSEAGNNEQFF.

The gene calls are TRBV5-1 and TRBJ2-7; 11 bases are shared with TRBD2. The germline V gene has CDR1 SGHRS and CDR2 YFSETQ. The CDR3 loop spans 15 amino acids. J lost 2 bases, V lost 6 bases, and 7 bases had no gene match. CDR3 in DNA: TGCGCCAGCACGTCGACTAGCGGGGCCGCCTACGAGCAGTACTTC. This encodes CASTSTSGAAYEQYF.

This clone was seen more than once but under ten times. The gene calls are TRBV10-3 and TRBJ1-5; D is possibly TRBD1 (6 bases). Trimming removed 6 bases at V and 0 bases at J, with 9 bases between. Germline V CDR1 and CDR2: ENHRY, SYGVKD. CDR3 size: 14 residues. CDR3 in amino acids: CAISDRYSNQPQHF. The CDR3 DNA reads TGTGCCATCAGCGACAGGTATAGCAATCAGCCCCAGCATTTT.

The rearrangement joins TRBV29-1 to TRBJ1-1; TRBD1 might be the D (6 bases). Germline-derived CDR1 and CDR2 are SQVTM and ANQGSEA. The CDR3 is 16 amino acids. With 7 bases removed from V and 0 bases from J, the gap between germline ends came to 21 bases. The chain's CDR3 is CSASGGPGAVNTEAFF. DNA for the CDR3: TGCAGCGCATCAGGCGGGCCGGGGGCAGTGAACACTGAAGCTTTCTTT.

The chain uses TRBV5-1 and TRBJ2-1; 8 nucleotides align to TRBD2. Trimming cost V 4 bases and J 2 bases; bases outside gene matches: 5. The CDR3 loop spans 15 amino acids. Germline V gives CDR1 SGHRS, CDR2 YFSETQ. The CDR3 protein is CASSPSGGPYNEQFF. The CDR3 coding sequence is TGCGCCAGCAGCCCCTCGGGGGGGCCCTACAATGAGCAGTTCTTC.

CDR3 in amino acids: CASSLVGDGTDTQYF. The CDR3 nucleotides read TGTGCCAGCAGCTTAGTGGGGGATGGGACAGATACGCAGTATTTT. This chain connects TRBV11-2 to TRBJ2-3; possibly TRBD1 or TRBD2 for D (5 bases each). This CDR3 spans 15 amino acids. Per the germline V gene, CDR1 is SGHAT and CDR2 is FQNNGV. The V end was cut by 1 base, the J end by 3 bases, with 11 bases between.

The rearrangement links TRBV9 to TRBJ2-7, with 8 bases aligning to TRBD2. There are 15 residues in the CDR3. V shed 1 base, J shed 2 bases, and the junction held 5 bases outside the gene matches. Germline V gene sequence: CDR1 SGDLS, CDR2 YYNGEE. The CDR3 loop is CASSVLAGPTYEQYF. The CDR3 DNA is TGTGCCAGCAGCGTATTAGCGGGGCCCACCTACGAGCAGTACTTC.

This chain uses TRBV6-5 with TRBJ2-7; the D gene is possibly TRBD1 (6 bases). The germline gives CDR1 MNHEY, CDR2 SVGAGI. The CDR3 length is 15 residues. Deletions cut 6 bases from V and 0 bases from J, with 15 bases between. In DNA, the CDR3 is TGTGCCAGCAGCCACAGGGTTTACAGCTCCTACGAGCAGTACTTC. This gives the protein CASSHRVYSSYEQYF.

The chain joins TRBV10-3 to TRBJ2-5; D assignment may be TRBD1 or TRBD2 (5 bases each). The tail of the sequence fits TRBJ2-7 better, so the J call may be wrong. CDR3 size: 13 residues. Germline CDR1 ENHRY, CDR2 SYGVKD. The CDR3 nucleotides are TGTGCCATCAGTGAGTCGACGGGGACCGAGCAGTACTTC. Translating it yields CAISESTGTEQYF.